Detailed here is one T cell receptor (beta chain). Its antigen remains unknown. This CDR3 is 14 amino acids long. Germline V CDR1 and CDR2: SGHAT, FQNNGV. V gave up 0 bases and J gave up 5 bases, with 10 bases separating them. Generated by immunoSEQ multiplex PCR, the TCRdb table keeps only in-frame clones and is missing some. Of just under 40,000 clones listed, 77% were seen once; the top ten hold 9.8%. These data belong to a study of PD-1 blockade in classical Hodgkin lymphoma. Findings of the study overall: Patients who initiated nivolumab within 1 year of ASCT were excluded. Why repertoires differed is undefined; disease activity or prior therapy possibly contributed. Newly diagnosed patients reportedly had lower baseline TCR diversity than healthy donors.

The time point here: cycle 4 day 1 (C4D1), after five to seven weeks of nivolumab. Each patient experienced a relapse that followed autologous stem cell transplantation, and brentuximab vedotin exposure varied. Patients showed best responses of complete response, partial response or progressive disease. The sample in question was peripheral blood mononuclear cells (PBMCs), obtained before the fourth cycle of nivolumab. The chain is built from TRBV11-2 and TRBJ2-5; possibly TRBD1 or TRBD2 for D (5 bases each). The sequence derives from a human donor with classical Hodgkin lymphoma. In DNA, the CDR3 is TGTGCCAGCAGCTTAGAGGGACCCCGTGAGACCCAGTACTTC. Protein product: CASSLEGPRETQYF.